Each of the 19 T cell receptor beta chains below was sequenced from the same sample in a study of shared clonotypes between healthy human individuals. Profiling relied on immunoSEQ multiplex PCR, and the TCRdb table lists in-frame clones only, not all of them. The sample yields around 2,000,000 clones, about 95% seen once. CD45RO-negative cells were positively selected for CCR7, leaving out terminally differentiated effector memory CD45RA+ cells. Sequenced input: naive CD8+ T cells sorted from blood. These receptors all stem from a man in his late teens or twenties in good health.

The rearrangement joins TRBV6-1 to TRBJ2-7; D not resolved. V was cut by 5 bases and J by 3 bases, with 17 bases left in between. CDR1 MNHNS and CDR2 SASEGT come from the germline V gene. The CDR3 sequence is 15 residues long. The CDR3 DNA reads TGTGCCAGCAGTCCCTATTTAACAGAGTTCTACGAGCAGTACTTC. Translation: CASSPYLTEFYEQYF.

This chain connects TRBV6-1 to TRBJ2-2; tentatively, D is TRBD1 or TRBD2 (5 bases each). Looked up from germline, CDR1 is MNHNS and CDR2 is SASEGT. Between the trimmed V and J ends, which lost 8 bases and 7 bases, there was a span of 17 bases. This CDR3 contains 14 residues. The CDR3 sequence: CASRYSGAGGELFF. CDR3 nucleotides: TGTGCCAGCCGATATTCCGGGGCCGGCGGGGAGCTGTTTTTT.

DNA for the CDR3: TGTGCCAGCAGTTTCCGGGGCTTGGTTTACGAGCAGTACTTC. Translating gives CASSFRGLVYEQYF. This chain connects TRBV28 to TRBJ2-7; the D call may be TRBD1 or TRBD2 (5 bases each). The CDR3 contains 14 residues. Trimming cost V 3 bases and J 4 bases, with 13 bases left between them. Germline loops: CDR1 MDHEN, CDR2 SYDVKM.

CDR3: CASSESWRNYNSPLHF. The CDR3 DNA reads as TGCGCCAGCAGTGAGTCTTGGCGAAACTATAATTCACCCCTCCACTTT. This chain connects TRBV10-2 to TRBJ1-6; unclear D gene. There are 16 residues in the CDR3. CDR1 is WSHSY and CDR2 is SAAADI in the germline V gene. Between the trimmed V and J ends, which lost 0 bases and 3 bases, there was a span of 9 bases.

The CDR3 coding sequence is TGTGCCAGCAGCCTTGGACAGTTAAATTCACCCCTCCACTTT. Its protein is CASSLGQLNSPLHF. V and J are TRBV13 and TRBJ1-6; D possibly corresponds to TRBD1 (6 bases). The CDR3 covers 14 residues. Trimming cost V 5 bases and J 7 bases, with 12 bases left between them. Germline CDR1 is PRHDT and CDR2 is FYEKMQ (reference sequence).

The V call is TRBV10-3, the J call TRBJ2-1; TRBD1 aligns across 7 bases. Trimming removed 2 bases from V and 4 bases from J; junction bases left unmatched: 5. The germline CDR1 and CDR2 sequences are ENHRY and SYGVKD. The CDR3 loop spans 15 amino acids. The CDR3 is CAISEETGNYNEQFF. DNA of the CDR3: TGTGCCATCAGTGAGGAGACAGGGAATTACAATGAGCAGTTCTTC.

J is TRBJ2-1 and V is TRBV19, with 10 nucleotides matching TRBD2. CDR1 is LNHDA, CDR2 SQIVND, per germline (reference sequence). The CDR3 spans 15 residues. The junction had 5 bases not matched to a gene; V was cut back by 5 bases and J by 4 bases. The CDR3 nucleotides read TGTGCCAGTAGTGATAGACTAGCGGGTTACAATGAGCAGTTCTTC. This codes for CASSDRLAGYNEQFF.

This clone was picked up one time. The J gene is TRBJ2-1, the V gene TRBV7-9, with 9 nucleotides matching TRBD1. This CDR3 has 17 amino acids. V dropped 3 bases and J dropped 7; count of bases not matched to a gene: 13. Germline CDR1 is SEHNR and CDR2 is FQNEAQ (reference sequence). The CDR3 DNA reads TGTGCCAGCAGCTTGAGGACAGGGGAAATCGGGCATAATGAGCAGTTCTTC. It translates to CASSLRTGEIGHNEQFF.

For this clone: The same CDR3 is also encoded by other DNA sequences in this sample. V is TRBV11-2 and J is TRBJ2-5, with 8 bases aligning to TRBD2. This CDR3 has 14 amino acids. The germline V gene encodes CDR1 SGHAT and CDR2 FQNNGV. Trimming cost V 1 base and J 3 bases; bases outside gene matches: 1. The CDR3 coding sequence is TGTGCCAGCAGCTTAGGAGCGGGAGAAGAGACCCAGTACTTC. Translation: CASSLGAGEETQYF.

The gene calls are TRBV9 and TRBJ1-5; weak D call: TRBD1 (6 bases). The V gene's germline CDR1 is SGDLS and CDR2 YYNGEE. This CDR3 comprises 14 residues. V dropped 4 bases and J dropped 5 bases, with 13 bases sitting between them. The DNA for the CDR3 is TGTGCCAGCAGCCCTCCCCCAGGGGATCAGCCCCAGCATTTT. It translates to CASSPPPGDQPQHF.

This chain joins TRBV28 and TRBJ2-2; possible D gene TRBD1, 5 bases. The germline V gene has CDR1 MDHEN and CDR2 SYDVKM. The CDR3 length is 17 residues. The V end was cut by 4 bases, the J end by 4 bases, with 19 bases between. The CDR3 sequence is CASSSPAGQGITGELFF. In nucleotides, the CDR3 is TGTGCCAGCAGTTCACCCGCAGGTCAGGGAATCACCGGGGAGCTGTTTTTT.

The rearrangement links TRBV5-6 to TRBJ2-7, with D perhaps matching TRBD1 (5 bases). The V gene lost 1 base and the J gene lost 6 bases, with 14 bases spanning the gap. Per the germline V gene, CDR1 is SGHDT and CDR2 is YYEEEE. This CDR3 comprises 14 residues. The CDR3 nucleotides read TGTGCCAGCAGCTTGACCCCCATGACAGTCGAGCAGTACTTC. It is translated as CASSLTPMTVEQYF. Based on the CDR3 plus reference TRBV5-6 and TRBJ2-7, the full variable domain is DAGVTQSPTHLIKTRGQQVTLRCSPKSGHDTVSWYQQALGQGPQFIFQYYEEEERQRGNFPDRFSGHQFPNYSSELNVNALLLGDSALYLCASSLTPMTVEQYFGPGTRLTVT.

This clone showed up just once. V gene TRBV7-8 combines with J gene TRBJ2-1, with D perhaps being TRBD1 or TRBD2 (5 bases each). V was cut by 1 base and J by 7 bases, with 14 bases left in between. CDR1 and CDR2 (germline): SGHVS, FQNEAQ. This CDR3 contains 15 residues. Written as DNA, the CDR3 is TGTGCCAGCAGCTTAGTTGGTGGGGGTAGGAATGAGCAGTTCTTC. Its protein product is CASSLVGGGRNEQFF.

The J gene is TRBJ1-1, the V gene TRBV27, with no clear D. CDR1 is MNHEY and CDR2 is SMNVEV in the germline V gene (reference sequence). This CDR3 is built from 13 residues. The germline V and J ends were trimmed by 8 bases and 1 base, with 11 bases remaining between them. For the CDR3, the DNA is TGTGCCAGCGGAGGGATTCCGAACACTGAAGCTTTCTTT. The encoded protein is CASGGIPNTEAFF.

V gene TRBV5-1 combines with J gene TRBJ1-1; D uncertain. With 0 bases removed from V and 11 bases from J, the gap between germline ends came to 14 bases. This CDR3 has 13 amino acids. Looked up from germline, CDR1 is SGHRS and CDR2 is YFSETQ. CDR3 loop: CASSLDTEGFAFF. CDR3 nucleotides: TGCGCCAGCAGCTTGGACACCGAAGGGTTCGCTTTCTTT.

This sequence joins TRBV6-5 and TRBJ2-7; TRBD1 agrees at 7 bases. With 8 bases clipped from V and 4 bases from J, the junction kept 8 bases outside the gene matches. Per the germline V gene, CDR1 is MNHEY and CDR2 is SVGAGI. The CDR3 has 13 residues. The CDR3 coding sequence is TGTGCCAGCCTCGACAGGGTTAGTTACGAGCAGTACTTC. It yields the protein CASLDRVSYEQYF.

Worth noting for this clone: This same CDR3 is encoded by further DNA sequences in the sample. This chain joins TRBV5-6 and TRBJ2-7; D might be TRBD2 (5 bases). V shed 0 bases and J shed 3 bases, with 10 bases lying between them. This CDR3 is 14 amino acids long. Germline V gives CDR1 SGHDT, CDR2 YYEEEE. The CDR3 loop is CASSLAGVSYEQYF. CDR3 DNA sequence: TGTGCCAGCAGCTTGGCCGGGGTGAGCTACGAGCAGTACTTC. Supplemented by reference TRBV5-6 and TRBJ2-7, the full variable domain reads DAGVTQSPTHLIKTRGQQVTLRCSPKSGHDTVSWYQQALGQGPQFIFQYYEEEERQRGNFPDRFSGHQFPNYSSELNVNALLLGDSALYLCASSLAGVSYEQYFGPGTRLTVT.

The rearrangement uses TRBV28 and TRBJ2-7; D gene uncertain. V shed 4 bases and J shed 0 bases, with 13 bases lying between them. Germline V lookup: CDR1 MDHEN, CDR2 SYDVKM. CDR3 length: 15 residues. The CDR3 DNA sequence: TGTGCCAGCAGTTCGGACGCCCACAACTCCTACGAGCAGTACTTC. Protein product: CASSSDAHNSYEQYF.

Concerning this clone: The identical CDR3 is also encoded by other nucleotide sequences in the sample. The chain has TRBV9 and TRBJ1-1; no clear D. CDR1 SGDLS and CDR2 YYNGEE come from the germline V gene. V was cut by 0 bases and J by 4 bases, with 7 bases left in between. The CDR3 is 13 residues long. The CDR3 sequence is CASSVVAGTEAFF. CDR3 nucleotides: TGTGCCAGCAGCGTAGTAGCCGGCACTGAAGCTTTCTTT.